This T cell receptor beta chain was recorded in a study of T cells expressing NK-cell markers (dated by TCRdb to the early 2020s). Concerning the study at large: TCR beta-chain repertoires were profiled in sorted CD3+CD56+NKG2C+, CD3+CD56+NKG2C- and CD3+CD56-NKG2C+ T-cell subsets from fewer than 10 donors. Seven of the eight sequenced donors were HCMV-seropositive and one was HCMV-seronegative. Randomly selected healthy volunteers, three men and five women, were used as the eight sequenced donors. Sequencing of the libraries produced 2 x 150 bp reads on Illumina HiSeq 2000/2500, MiSeq or NextSeq. The full study reports these points: In roughly six donors, the dominant CD3+CD56+NKG2C+ clonotypes ranked among the top 10 CD8+ clonotypes, making up roughly 1.0-8% of CD8+ T cells. Whether the expanded NKG2C-expressing T cell clones were specific for HCMV antigens was left unclear. Those dominant clonotypes were again the most abundant among CD3+CD56-NKG2C+ cells in a few donors, at roughly 25-60.1%.

HCMV serostatus was determined by detecting HCMV-specific IgG in serum with a commercial ELISA kit. Peripheral blood mononuclear cells were isolated from blood by Ficoll density gradient centrifugation. For sequencing, an Illumina HiSeq 2000 was employed. TCR beta cDNA libraries were made by 5'RACE template switching that added a universal primer site and unique molecular identifiers. cDNA synthesis was primed from the TCR beta constant segment, followed by two successive PCR amplification steps. The original pipeline was this. Reads were demultiplexed and grouped by UMI with MIGEC, and clonotypes were assembled and quantified with MiTCR. To exclude erroneous sequences, any TCR cDNA sequence not supported by at least two reads was discarded. The tcR package was used for downstream repertoire analysis, and clonotypes were matched across fractions by CDR3 nucleotide sequence plus V segment. VDJmatch was used to annotate antigen specificity against VDJdb, with one amino acid substitution in CDR3 allowed. The reads underwent TCRdb reprocessing, giving one record for each CDR3 protein sequence and no DNA. TCRdb, not the authors, supplied the V and J calls. The sample's table covers more than 120,000 distinct CDR3 sequences. The ten largest clones take up 9% to 15% of the sample.

The germline V gene gives CDR1 as SGHVS and CDR2 as FNYEAQ. CDR3 length: 12 amino acids, cysteine to phenylalanine. DNA was not recorded. A note on this clonotype: What antigen it recognizes has not been identified.

The chain uses TRBV7-6 and TRBJ1-1; the D gene TCRdb calls, TRBD1, cannot be checked with no DNA. The clonotype originates from a man aged 18 to 30 in good health. Donor details come from another sample of the same person, matched by shared clones. The sample taken for sequencing was blood T cells: a sorted CD56 or NKG2C T cell subset, CD4+ or CD8+ T cells, or bulk PBMC T cells (not recorded which). CDR3 reads: CASSPHRAEAFF.